This entry describes one T cell receptor beta chain. In the authors' methods: How many nucleated cells were present was estimated from reference gene primer amplification. Sequenced by immunoSEQ multiplex PCR; TCRdb stores in-frame clones only, minus some. Clone size and V and J calls were adopted from that table, with D and trimming inferred from the DNA. The sample has about 260,000 clones, approximately 86% seen once. The sample is drawn from a study of blood T cell repertoires in COVID-19. Study background: COVID-19 samples collected from the United States, Italy and Spain covered acute and convalescent phases. T cells, B-cell-depleted T cells, or PBMCs supplied cDNA or gDNA.

V was trimmed by 2 bases and J by 0 bases, leaving 17 bases between them. This CDR3 region has 18 residues. Sequences were obtained from peripheral blood. The chain couples TRBV6-7 to TRBJ2-1; D is ambiguous. TRBV6-7 is assigned to the ORF class and has an uncertain function. This TCR was sampled from a middle-aged man who had recovered from COVID-19. The DNA of the CDR3 is TGTGCCAGCAGTTACCCCCGGTACAGAAAGAGCTCCTACAATGAGCAGTTCTTC. It encodes CASSYPRYRKSSYNEQFF.